The T cell receptor beta chain under discussion was sequenced for a study of CD8 T cells in ankylosing spondylitis. General observations from the study: Previous work reported some of these motif variants in the synovial fluid and blood of reactive arthritis. A TCR beta motif made of 7 to 9 highly homologous variants seemed typical of ankylosing spondylitis blood.

This clonotype was observed a few times. Antigen: not known. This CDR3 has 15 residues. Germline CDR1 and CDR2: DFQATT and SNEGSKA (reference sequence). V shed 3 bases and J shed 2 bases, with 11 bases lying between them. TCRdb processed the 5' RACE reads anew with MiXCR; each CDR3 protein has one entry. The sample contains 200,000 to 250,000 distinct CDR3 sequences, 8% to 11% of which appear only once. The sequence came from a male donor with ankylosing spondylitis or in good health (not recorded which). Sequenced material: blood, either unsorted or a sorted T cell fraction (not recorded which). The V gene is TRBV20-1, the J gene TRBJ2-6; a weak D match, TRBD2 (5 bases). The CDR3 sequence is CSASVGVAGANVLTF. CDR3 nucleotides: TGCAGTGCTAGTGTCGGGGTAGCTGGGGCCAACGTCCTGACTTTC.